Detailed here is one TCR beta chain. Its matching antigen is unknown. Clones were read by immunoSEQ multiplex PCR, and TCRdb kept only the in-frame ones, dropping some. Counted here are roughly 70,000 clones, around 82% occurring once; the ten biggest clones make up approximately 2%. The entry originates in a study of OX40 agonist ivuxolimab in advanced cancers. Findings and limits, study-wide: Some nonresponders also had low normalized T-cell clonal expansion.

The TCR comes from an adult with an advanced solid tumor such as melanoma, head and neck, liver or kidney cancer. The specimen comprised CD4+ or CD8+ T cells sorted from blood, sampled in a trial of the OX40 agonist ivuxolimab.

The CDR3 nucleotides are TGTGCCTGGAGTCGGACTGGGAATGAGCAGTTCTTC. Its protein product is CAWSRTGNEQFF. The chain uses TRBV30 and TRBJ2-1; tentative D call: TRBD2 (5 bases). CDR3 length: 12 amino acids. CDR1 and CDR2 (germline): GTSNPN, SVGIG (reference sequence). Trimming pared 2 bases from V and 7 bases from J, leaving 9 bases between.